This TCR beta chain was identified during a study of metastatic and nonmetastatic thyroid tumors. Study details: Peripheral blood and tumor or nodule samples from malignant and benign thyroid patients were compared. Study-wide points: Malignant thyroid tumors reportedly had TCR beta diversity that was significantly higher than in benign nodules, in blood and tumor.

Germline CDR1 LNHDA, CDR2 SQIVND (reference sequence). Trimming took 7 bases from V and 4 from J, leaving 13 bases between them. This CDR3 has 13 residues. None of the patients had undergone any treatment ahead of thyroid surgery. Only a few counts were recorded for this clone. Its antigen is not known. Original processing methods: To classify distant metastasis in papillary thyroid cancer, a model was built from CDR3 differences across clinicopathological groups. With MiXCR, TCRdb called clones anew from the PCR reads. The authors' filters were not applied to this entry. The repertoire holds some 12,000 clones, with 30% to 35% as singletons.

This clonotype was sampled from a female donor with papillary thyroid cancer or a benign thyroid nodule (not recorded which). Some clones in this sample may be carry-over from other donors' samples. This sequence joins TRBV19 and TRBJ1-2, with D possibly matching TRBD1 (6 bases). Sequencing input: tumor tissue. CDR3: CASTEDRSYGYTF. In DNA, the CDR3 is TGTGCCAGTACGGAGGACAGAAGCTATGGCTACACCTTC. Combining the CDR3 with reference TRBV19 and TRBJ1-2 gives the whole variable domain DGGITQSPKYLFRKEGQNVTLSCEQNLNHDAMYWYRQDPGQGLRLIYYSQIVNDFQKGDIAEGYSVSREKKESFPLTVTSAQKNPTAFYLCASTEDRSYGYTFGSGTRLTVV.